A single sample is the source of the 5 T cell receptor beta chains below, sequenced in a study of cytomegalovirus exposure and HLA in healthy donors (dated by TCRdb to about 2017). Libraries were constructed by the immunoSEQ multiplex PCR assay. For the multiplex PCR, a mixture combining 60 forward primers for TCR Vbeta segments and 13 reverse primers for TCR Jbeta segments was used. TCRdb holds this immuneACCESS table with in-frame rearrangements only. Some clones are missing; in checked studies, unresolved V genes explain under half, and the rest has no known cause. In all, the sample holds around 120,000 clones, and about 80% of those were seen once. Together, the top ten hold under 3% of the sample. The specimen was PBMCs. The receptors originated from a boy aged 2 to 9 in good health and CMV-seronegative.

This chain links TRBV5-1 with TRBJ2-3; perhaps TRBD2 as D (5 bases). Germline V gives CDR1 SGHRS, CDR2 YFSETQ. CDR3 length: 14 amino acids. The V and J ends lost 2 bases and 2 bases respectively, with 9 bases between them. CDR3 DNA: TGCGCCAGCAGCTTTCGGGGATACACAGATACGCAGTATTTT. It translates to CASSFRGYTDTQYF.

This clone was counted only a few times. The chain links TRBV9 to TRBJ2-7, with 7 bases fitting TRBD1. Germline trimming cut 4 bases from V and 5 bases from J; bases unmatched to any gene: 12. Germline lookup yields CDR1 SGDLS and CDR2 YYNGEE. The length of the CDR3 is 15 residues. The chain's CDR3 is CASSSTRGNSDEQYF. In nucleotides, the CDR3 is TGTGCCAGCAGCTCCACCAGGGGGAATTCGGACGAGCAGTACTTC.

The J gene is TRBJ1-2, the V gene TRBV11-2; D unclear. V lost 5 bases and J lost 1, with 11 bases in between. This CDR3 has 14 residues. The germline V gene has CDR1 SGHAT and CDR2 FQNNGV. CDR3 sequence reads: CASSHVQVNYGYTF. CDR3 DNA sequence: TGTGCCAGCAGCCATGTCCAGGTTAACTATGGCTACACCTTC.

This clone has a single count. The chain has TRBV5-4 and TRBJ2-5; D unresolved. In germline, CDR1 is SGHNT, CDR2 YYREEE (reference sequence). V was pared by 2 bases and J by 3 bases, with 11 bases between. This CDR3 has 14 amino acids. CDR3: CASSLSWSEETQYF. DNA of the CDR3: TGTGCCAGCAGCTTAAGTTGGAGCGAAGAGACCCAGTACTTC.

The V call is TRBV27, the J call TRBJ2-2; perhaps TRBD2 as D (6 bases). Germline assignment: CDR1 MNHEY and CDR2 SMNVEV (reference sequence). Trimming shortened V by 3 bases and J by 7 bases, and 12 bases separated the two germline ends. This CDR3 is 14 amino acids long. The DNA for the CDR3 is TGTGCCAGCAGTTTTTGGGAGGATGACGGGGAGCTGTTTTTT. It yields the protein CASSFWEDDGELFF.